This T cell receptor (beta chain) was captured in a study of CD8 T cells in ankylosing spondylitis. In this sample, this clonotype is medium-sized. Its cognate antigen is unknown. Study-level points and caveats: Reportedly, disease-linked clones are significantly enriched in ankylosing spondylitis patients' matched synovial fluid.

TCRdb reprocessed the 5' RACE reads via MiXCR and lists one record per CDR3 protein. The table lists about 110,000 distinct CDR3 sequences, approximately 25% of them singletons, with about 12% in the top ten. CDR3 length: 14 residues. The V end lost 3 bases, the J end lost 4 bases, and 9 bases lay between the germline ends. The germline gives CDR1 SGHTA, CDR2 FQGNSA. V gene TRBV7-2 combines with J gene TRBJ2-2; D is ambiguous. The sequencing sample was made of synovial fluid, either unsorted or a sorted T cell fraction (not recorded which). This receptor was obtained from a male donor with ankylosing spondylitis. The chain's CDR3 is CASSFDGFTGELFF. Here the CDR3 DNA reads TGTGCCAGCAGCTTCGATGGTTTCACCGGGGAGCTGTTTTTT.